Shown below are 15 T cell receptor beta chains from a single sample sequenced in a study of blood T cell repertoires in COVID-19. The repertoire was sequenced with immunoSEQ multiplex PCR; TCRdb's copy has only in-frame clones and lacks some. The data contain about 40,000 clones, roughly 87% of them singletons. Sequenced input: peripheral blood. The origin of the receptors is a man between 65 and 85 years old with active COVID-19.

The chain links TRBV5-4 to TRBJ2-7; 8 nucleotides match TRBD1. The CDR3 length is 18 residues. V was clipped by 1 base and J by 2 bases; unmatched bases: 14. Germline values: CDR1 SGHNT, CDR2 YYREEE (reference sequence). CDR3 DNA sequence: TGTGCCAGCAGCTTGTTTATTGAGTCGGGACAGGACCCCTACGAGCAGTACTTC. Translated: CASSLFIESGQDPYEQYF.

The gene calls are TRBV18 and TRBJ1-4; no reliable D call. The V end was cut by 3 bases, the J end by 0 bases, with 8 bases between. This CDR3 is 15 amino acids long. Germline V CDR1 and CDR2: KGHSH, LQKENI. As DNA, the CDR3 is TGTGCCAGCTCACCCCTCCCAGCAACTAATGAAAAACTGTTTTTT. It translates to CASSPLPATNEKLFF. Together with reference TRBV18 and TRBJ1-4, the CDR3 gives the full variable domain: NAGVMQNPRHLVRRRGQEARLRCSPMKGHSHVYWYRQLPEEGLKFMVYLQKENIIDESGMPKERFSAEFPKEGPSILRIQQVVRGDSAAYFCASSPLPATNEKLFFGSGTQLSVL.

This chain joins TRBV24-1 and TRBJ2-1, with 13 bases that match TRBD2. This CDR3 spans 13 amino acids. Germline V CDR1 and CDR2: KGHDR, SFDVKD. The V segment lost 9 bases and the J segment 8 bases; nucleotides outside the gene matches: 3. The CDR3 nucleotides read TGTGCCACCGGGACTAGCGGGATCCATGAGCAGTTCTTC. The encoded protein is CATGTSGIHEQFF.

The chain combines TRBV6-5 with TRBJ1-1; D not certain. Germline CDR1 and CDR2: MNHEY and SVGAGI. The CDR3 runs 12 residues. The ends were cut back, 6 bases at V and 3 bases at J, with 8 bases in the middle. Here the CDR3 reads CASRRRYTEAFF. The CDR3 DNA reads as TGTGCCAGCAGGAGGAGATACACTGAAGCTTTCTTT.

V and J are TRBV11-2 and TRBJ1-1, with a tentative D call TRBD1 (5 bases). Germline CDR1 and CDR2: SGHAT and FQNNGV. V was cut by 1 base and J by 3 bases, with 6 bases left in between. The CDR3 is 13 residues long. The CDR3 nucleotides are TGTGCCAGCAGCTTAGCAGGGTACACTGAAGCTTTCTTT. Translated, it gives CASSLAGYTEAFF.

The V and J genes are TRBV7-2 and TRBJ1-2, with a possible D match to TRBD1 (6 bases). The V gene lost 5 bases and the J gene lost 6 bases, with 16 bases spanning the gap. Per germline, CDR1 SGHTA and CDR2 FQGNSA. The length of the CDR3 is 14 residues. The CDR3 spells CASSPVGGRDGYTF. The CDR3 region has the DNA TGTGCCAGCAGCCCAGTCGGGGGGCGGGATGGCTACACCTTC. Variable domain in full (rest from reference TRBV7-2 and TRBJ1-2): GAGVSQSPSNKVTEKGKDVELRCDPISGHTALYWYRQSLGQGLEFLIYFQGNSAPDKSGLPSDRFSAERTGGSVSTLTIQRTQQEDSAVYLCASSPVGGRDGYTFGSGTRLTVV.

J is TRBJ1-3 and V is TRBV2; 9 bases fit TRBD1. The CDR3 covers 13 residues. Germline CDR1 and CDR2: SNHLY and FYNNEI. V was pared by 8 bases and J by 4 bases, with 3 bases of the junction left unmatched. CDR3 sequence: CASRTGDGNTIYF. Written as DNA, the CDR3 is TGTGCCAGCCGGACAGGGGACGGAAACACCATATATTTT.

The CDR3 region is CASSAPSGGASKTQYF. CDR3 nucleotide sequence: TGTGCCAGCAGTGCGCCGAGCGGGGGGGCCTCAAAGACCCAGTACTTC. The chain combines TRBV2 with TRBJ2-5; 10 bases match TRBD2. The CDR3 consists of 16 residues. Germline loops: CDR1 SNHLY, CDR2 FYNNEI. V dropped 4 bases and J dropped 6; count of bases not matched to a gene: 11.

V gene TRBV6-4 combines with J gene TRBJ2-2; D remains ambiguous. Deletions cut 5 bases from V and 1 base from J, with 5 bases between. Germline CDR1 MRHNA, CDR2 SNTAGT. The CDR3 loop spans 13 amino acids. The CDR3 bases are TGTGCCAGCAGTCACGGGAACACCGGGGAGCTGTTTTTT. Translating it yields CASSHGNTGELFF.

V gene TRBV5-1 combines with J gene TRBJ1-1, with 7 bases matching TRBD1. The V gene's germline CDR1 is SGHRS and CDR2 YFSETQ. CDR3 length: 14 amino acids. After removal of 0 bases from V and 5 bases from J, the junction contained 4 bases not matched to a gene. Here the CDR3 reads CASSLGDSDTEAFF. For the CDR3, the DNA is TGCGCCAGCAGCTTGGGGGACAGCGATACTGAAGCTTTCTTT.

This chain uses TRBV6-5 with TRBJ2-1, with TRBD1 as a possible D gene (6 bases). The length of the CDR3 is 14 residues. In germline, CDR1 is MNHEY, CDR2 SVGAGI. V lost 7 bases and J 7 bases, leaving 17 bases between the germline ends. CDR3 amino acids: CASTPWGRGNEQFF. In nucleotides, the CDR3 is TGTGCCAGCACTCCCTGGGGCAGGGGAAATGAGCAGTTCTTC.

The chain has TRBV27 and TRBJ2-3; TRBD1 matches at 7 bases. The CDR3 contains 17 residues. V dropped 6 bases and J dropped 5; count of bases not matched to a gene: 17. Germline values: CDR1 MNHEY, CDR2 SMNVEV (reference sequence). The CDR3 sequence: CASSKGRGQGVKDTQYF. CDR3 nucleotide sequence: TGTGCCAGCAGCAAAGGGCGAGGGCAGGGGGTTAAAGATACGCAGTATTTT.

The count of this clone is one. This rearrangement joins TRBV9 to TRBJ1-6; 8 bases fit TRBD1. The CDR3 length is 15 residues. The V gene's germline CDR1 is SGDLS and CDR2 YYNGEE. J was trimmed by 8 bases and V by 4 bases; bases with no gene match: 8. In nucleotides, the CDR3 is TGTGCCAGCAGCCCGTCGACAGGGGAGGATTCACCCCTCCACTTT. Translation: CASSPSTGEDSPLHF.

J is TRBJ2-7 and V is TRBV3-1 (or the pseudogene TRBV3-2); D remains unclear. The CDR3 has 13 amino acids. The V and J ends lost 2 bases and 3 bases respectively, with 8 bases between them. Looked up from germline, CDR1 is LGHDT and CDR2 is YNNKEL (reference sequence). CDR3 nucleotides: TGTGCCAGCAGCCAAAACAGCATCTACGAGCAGTACTTC. Its protein product is CASSQNSIYEQYF.

The V call is TRBV7-9, the J call TRBJ2-3; D possibly corresponds to TRBD1 (6 bases). V gave up 7 bases and J gave up 4 bases, with 24 bases separating them. The germline V gene encodes CDR1 SEHNR and CDR2 FQNEAQ (reference sequence). The CDR3 loop spans 17 amino acids. CDR3 loop: CASTHPALGARADTQYF. The CDR3 bases are TGTGCCAGCACCCACCCCGCTCTGGGGGCTAGGGCAGATACGCAGTATTTT.